Listed below are T cell receptor beta chains from one sample, sequenced in a study of early T cells in non-severe SARS-CoV-2 infection. One entry per CDR3 protein, called by TCRdb with MiXCR from the 5' RACE reads. The sample lists some 57,000 distinct CDR3 sequences, approximately 9.9% occurring once. The sequenced material came from whole blood. The receptors come from an adult who was a healthcare worker with PCR-confirmed SARS-CoV-2 infection or an uninfected control (not recorded which). Both conserved end residues are part of each CDR3. The D gene is left open where the match is weak. Clone size appears in some rows only: once, few, many, or a class for an expanded clone.

v_gene	abundance	j_gene	d_gene	len	CDR3nt	CDR3aa
TRBV20-1	few	TRBJ2-1	NA	16	TGCAGTGCTAGAGGACTGCAGGGTAGTTCCTACAATGAGCAGTTCTTC	CSARGLQGSSYNEQFF
TRBV28	NA	TRBJ2-5	NA	14	TGTGCCAGCAGGGTCACAGGGCTCCTAGAGACCCAGTACTTC	CASRVTGLLETQYF
TRBV29-1	few	TRBJ2-2	NA	13	TGCAGCGCTCAGGCCCGCCCCACCGGGGAGCTGTTTTTT	CSAQARPTGELFF
TRBV11-2	few	TRBJ1-1	NA	14	TGTGCCAGCAGTCCACAGGGTGGAATCACTGAAGCTTTCTTT	CASSPQGGITEAFF
TRBV7-8	NA	TRBJ2-3	NA	12	TGTGCCAGCAGCTTAAGTCCAGATACGCAGTATTTT	CASSLSPDTQYF
TRBV25-1	NA	TRBJ1-2	NA	15	TGTGCCAGCAGTGAGGAGGGTGACCCCCGTTATGGCTACACCTTC	CASSEEGDPRYGYTF
TRBV2	many	TRBJ2-1	TRBD1	14	TGTGCCAGCAGTCTGGACAGGCAGAACAATGAGCAGTTCTTC	CASSLDRQNNEQFF
TRBV7-9	NA	TRBJ1-5	NA	13	TGTGCCAGCAGCGGACGGGGCAATCAGCCCCAGCATTTT	CASSGRGNQPQHF
TRBV4-1	few	TRBJ1-1	NA	13	TGCGCCAGCAGCCAAACAGGGTGGCCTGAAGCTTTCTTT	CASSQTGWPEAFF
TRBV12-3/TRBV12-4	few	TRBJ2-7	NA	12	TGTGCCAGCAGTTTAGAGGGTTACGAGCAGTACTTC	CASSLEGYEQYF
TRBV10-1	NA	TRBJ2-5	NA	10	TGCGCCAGCCCCGAAGAGACCCAGTACTTC	CASPEETQYF
TRBV13	few	TRBJ2-1	TRBD1	16	TGTGCCAGCAGCAAGAACCGGGACAGGCCCTACAATGAGCAGTTCTTC	CASSKNRDRPYNEQFF
TRBV10-3	NA	TRBJ1-2	NA	13	TGTGCCATCAGTGAGTCGTGGGGATCCGGCTACACCTTC	CAISESWGSGYTF
TRBV6-6	many	TRBJ2-1	NA	15	TGTGCCAGCAGCAAGGGACTCGCGTTGTACGATGAGCAGTTCTTC	CASSKGLALYDEQFF
TRBV7-8	few	TRBJ1-6	NA	13	TGTGCCAGCAGCTTAGAAGTCAGTTCACCCCTCCACTTT	CASSLEVSSPLHF
TRBV10-3	many	TRBJ2-1	TRBD2	14	TGTGCCATCAGGGAAACGGGGGGGCTGGATGAGCAGTTCTTC	CAIRETGGLDEQFF
TRBV19	few	TRBJ1-6	TRBD1	18	TGTGCCAGTAGTATCTGGGGACAGGGGTTGTACGGGCATTCACCCCTCCACTTT	CASSIWGQGLYGHSPLHF
TRBV2	few	TRBJ2-7	NA	14	TGTGCCAGCAGTGATGCAGGGGAGGACTACGAGCAGTACTTC	CASSDAGEDYEQYF
TRBV14	NA	TRBJ2-7	NA	14	TGTGCCAGCAGCCGCACCGGGCCCTCCTACGAGCAGTACTTC	CASSRTGPSYEQYF
TRBV4-1	many	TRBJ2-7	TRBD1	15	TGCGCCAGCAGCCAATACCGGGACAGGGATTACGAGCAGTACTTC	CASSQYRDRDYEQYF
TRBV6-1	many	TRBJ2-7	NA	16	TGTGCCAGCAGTGAACCGGCCCCCAGGAGCTCCTACGAGCAGTACTTC	CASSEPAPRSSYEQYF
TRBV7-9	NA	TRBJ1-5	NA	15	TGTGCCAGCAGCCGCGGGGCAGGAGTTGGGCAGCCCCAGCATTTT	CASSRGAGVGQPQHF
TRBV4-2	many	TRBJ1-2	NA	14	TGTGCCAGCAGCCAAGAACTGGAGAACTATGGCTACACCTTC	CASSQELENYGYTF
TRBV9	NA	TRBJ2-7	TRBD1	13	TGTGCCAGCAGCGGGGACAGGGCCTACGAGCAGTACTTC	CASSGDRAYEQYF
TRBV20-1	few	TRBJ2-5	NA	11	TGCAGTGCTAGCCCCCCAGAGGCCCAGTACTTC	CSASPPEAQYF
TRBV19	few	TRBJ2-7	NA	13	TGTGCCAGTAGTCCGAGACGGGCCTACGAGCAGTACTTC	CASSPRRAYEQYF
TRBV6-5	few	TRBJ2-5	TRBD1	13	TGTGCCAGCAGTTCGACAGGGGTGGGGACCCAGTACTTC	CASSSTGVGTQYF
TRBV2	NA	TRBJ2-7	NA	13	TGTGCCAGCAGTCTTTCTCTGATAGGGCCTGGGTACTTC	CASSLSLIGPGYF
TRBV7-6	many	TRBJ1-6	NA	15	TGTGCCAGCAGACATACAAGCTCCTATAATTCACCCCTCCACTTT	CASRHTSSYNSPLHF